This TCR beta chain stems from a study of technical replicates of blood from several donors. Trimming shortened V by 2 bases and J by 9 bases, and 15 bases separated the two germline ends. The V gene's germline CDR1 is SGHNT and CDR2 YYREEE (reference sequence). The CDR3 runs 14 residues. The repertoire was sequenced with immunoSEQ multiplex PCR; TCRdb's copy has only in-frame clones and lacks some. Of 75,000 to 100,000 clones listed, around 96% were seen once; the top ten hold around 0.31%. The chain links TRBV5-4 to TRBJ2-1; TRBD2 is a possible D gene (6 bases). The TCR originated in a human donor in good health. The specimen sequenced was T cells isolated from PBMCs. CDR3 region: CASSFFWEEGEQFF. The CDR3 DNA follows: TGTGCCAGCAGCTTTTTTTGGGAGGAGGGTGAGCAGTTCTTC.